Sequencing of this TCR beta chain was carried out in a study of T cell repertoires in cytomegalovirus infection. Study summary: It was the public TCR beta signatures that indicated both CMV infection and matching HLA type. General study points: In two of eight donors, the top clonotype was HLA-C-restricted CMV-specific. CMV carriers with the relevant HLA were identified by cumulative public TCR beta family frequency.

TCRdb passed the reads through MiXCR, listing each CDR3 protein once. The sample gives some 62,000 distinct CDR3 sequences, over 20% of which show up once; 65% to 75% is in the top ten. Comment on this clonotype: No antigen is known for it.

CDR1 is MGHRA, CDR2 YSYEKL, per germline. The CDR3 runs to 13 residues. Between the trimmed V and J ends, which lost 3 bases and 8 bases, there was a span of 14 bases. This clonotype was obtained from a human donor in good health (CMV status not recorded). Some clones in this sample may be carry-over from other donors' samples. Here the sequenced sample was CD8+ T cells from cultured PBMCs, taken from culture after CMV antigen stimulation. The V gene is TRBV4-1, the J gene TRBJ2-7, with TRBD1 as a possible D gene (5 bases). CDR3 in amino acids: CASSQYLRQKQYF. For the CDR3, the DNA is TGCGCCAGCAGCCAGTACTTAAGACAGAAGCAGTACTTC.